This section outlines one T cell receptor beta chain sequence together with its context. Its antigen is not known. Isolated RNA was reverse transcribed into cDNA used as the sequencing template. This table comes from immunoSEQ multiplex PCR, and its TCRdb copy is limited to in-frame clones, with some not included. The top ten hold 0.95% to 1% of the sample, which has about 140,000 clones, 40% to 65% seen once. These data originate in a study of CD8+ T cells in alopecia areata. V was trimmed by 4 bases and J by 4 bases, leaving 22 bases between them. The germline V gene encodes CDR1 GTSNPN and CDR2 SVGIG (reference sequence). This CDR3 spans 17 amino acids. Study-wide results and limits: Relative to normal scalp, lesional scalp, especially alopecia totalis/universalis, showed higher clonality. Mice showed TCR sharing more clearly than patients did, possibly owing to HLA.

The specimen was CD4+ T cells sorted from blood, collected at week 0. The receptor comes from a human donor with alopecia areata. This sequence joins TRBV30 and TRBJ2-2; weak D call: TRBD2 (5 bases). The CDR3 region has the DNA TGTGCCTGGAAAGAGCGGCAGGTCGCCCCCCCCACCGGGGAGCTGTTTTTT. This translates into CAWKERQVAPPTGELFF.